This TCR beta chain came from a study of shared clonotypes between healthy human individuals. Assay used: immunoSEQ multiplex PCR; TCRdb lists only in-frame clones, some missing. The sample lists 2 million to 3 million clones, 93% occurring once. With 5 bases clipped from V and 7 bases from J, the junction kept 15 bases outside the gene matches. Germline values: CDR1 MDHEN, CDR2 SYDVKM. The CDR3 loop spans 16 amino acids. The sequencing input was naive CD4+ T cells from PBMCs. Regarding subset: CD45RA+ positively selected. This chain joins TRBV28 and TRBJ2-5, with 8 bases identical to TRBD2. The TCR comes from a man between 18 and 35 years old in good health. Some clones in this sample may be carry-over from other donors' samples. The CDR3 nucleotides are TGTGCCAGCAGTCCCCTAGCGGGCGAAGTTCAAAGGACCCAGTACTTC. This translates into CASSPLAGEVQRTQYF.